Included here is one TCR beta chain sequence, with context. These data belong to a study of blood T cell repertoires in COVID-19. As for the study in general: Whether acute or convalescent, the COVID-19 samples came from the United States, Italy and Spain.

TCRdb's copy holds only in-frame clones and misses some; the assay was immunoSEQ multiplex PCR. The sample consists of 350,000 to 400,000 clones, more than 75% of them appearing once. CDR3 size: 16 residues. Trimming took 3 bases from V and 9 from J, leaving 19 bases between them. Germline assignment: CDR1 SGHTS and CDR2 YDEGEE. Ages ranged from roughly 18 to 95 years, with residence in about two dozen US areas. This receptor was taken from a woman between 25 and 40 years old with acute COVID-19. The chain links TRBV5-8 to TRBJ1-6, with D perhaps matching TRBD1 (6 bases). The sequenced sample was PBMCs or T cells enriched from blood (not recorded which). CDR3 loop: CASSWGSQGNGSPLHF. The CDR3 bases are TGTGCCAGCAGCTGGGGATCGCAGGGGAACGGTTCACCCCTCCACTTT.